Sequencing of this T cell receptor (beta chain) was carried out in a study of blood T cells in healthy people across ages. CDR3 length equals 14 residues. Trimming cost V 5 bases and J 1 base; bases outside gene matches: 3. In germline, CDR1 is SGHDN, CDR2 FVKESK. A second PCR of about 7 to 11 cycles used a sample-barcoded 5' primer and a J-beta primer mix. TCRdb used MiXCR to reprocess the 5' RACE reads, holding one entry per CDR3 protein. The profile shows about 1.7 million distinct CDR3 sequences, 28% of them singletons. Specimen: blood. This sequence was found in a woman aged 25 to 39 in good health. The chain has TRBV14 and TRBJ2-5; TRBD1 matches 8 bases. DNA of the CDR3: TGTGCCAGCAGCGGACAGGGATTCCAAGAGACCCAGTACTTC. It yields the protein CASSGQGFQETQYF.